This TCR beta chain originates from a study of T cells in Graves' hyperthyroidism and ophthalmopathy. Under 3 months was the duration of disease in ophthalmopathy patients, who also had a Clinical Activity Score of at least 3 and a NOSPECS grade of at least 4. Trimming at V came to 1 base and at J to 6 bases, leaving 7 bases not matched to a gene. Germline V lookup: CDR1 LGHNA, CDR2 YNFKEQ. This CDR3 has 17 residues. Amplified regions were TCR beta CDR3 sequences from RNA transcripts. Researchers ran a first-round RT-PCR on the TCR CDR3 using the HTBI primer set. TCRdb ran MiXCR on the multiplex PCR reads and lists one entry per CDR3 protein. Found here are about 640,000 distinct CDR3 sequences, about a fifth of them singletons; the top ten hold 34%.

The chain combines TRBV4-2 with TRBJ2-7, with 15 bases lining up with TRBD2. Input material: blood. This TCR was sampled from a man aged 25 to 40 with Graves' ophthalmopathy. The CDR3 loop reads CASSQGTSGGGVIEQYF. The CDR3 nucleotides are TGTGCCAGCAGCCAAGGGACTAGCGGGGGGGGTGTCATCGAGCAGTACTTC.